Listed here are 10 T cell receptor beta chains from one sample, sequenced in a study of cytomegalovirus exposure and HLA in healthy donors. The PCR made use of 60 Vbeta and 13 Jbeta primers. Data came from immunoSEQ multiplex PCR; TCRdb stores just in-frame clones and leaves some out. Of 150,000 to 200,000 clones listed, roughly 84% are singletons. The sequenced sample consisted of PBMCs. The receptors stem from a boy younger than 18 in good health and CMV-seronegative.

This chain uses TRBV16 with TRBJ2-5; tentatively, D is TRBD1 (5 bases). Trimming stripped 4 bases from V and 1 base from J, with 10 bases between. Germline lookup yields CDR1 KGHSY and CDR2 FQNENV. The CDR3 is 14 residues long. The CDR3 here is CASSRPTAQETQYF. CDR3 in DNA: TGTGCCAGCAGCCGCCCGACAGCCCAAGAGACCCAGTACTTC.

About this clone: This sample includes further DNA sequences coding for the same CDR3. The chain couples TRBV6-6 to TRBJ2-1; 10 bases fit TRBD2. Germline assignment: CDR1 MNHNY and CDR2 SVGAGI (reference sequence). The CDR3 sequence is 14 residues long. With 7 bases clipped from V and 10 bases from J, the junction kept 10 bases outside the gene matches. CDR3 residues: CASTLSGRDVEQFF. DNA for the CDR3: TGTGCCAGCACCCTCAGCGGGAGGGACGTGGAGCAGTTCTTC.

The rearrangement links TRBV7-6 to TRBJ1-6, with D perhaps matching TRBD1 (5 bases). The germline CDR1 and CDR2 sequences are SGHVS and FNYEAQ. The V gene lost 6 bases and the J gene lost 3 bases, with 6 bases spanning the gap. This CDR3 comprises 13 residues. CDR3 in DNA: TGTGCCAGCAGTGACAGCTATAATTCACCCCTCCACTTT. Residues: CASSDSYNSPLHF.

The V call is TRBV9, the J call TRBJ2-2; D may be TRBD1 (6 bases). The V gene's germline CDR1 is SGDLS and CDR2 YYNGEE. V was shortened by 2 bases and J by 4 bases, with 6 bases between the two germline ends. There are 13 residues in the CDR3. The chain's CDR3 is CASSVTGTGELFF. The CDR3 region has the DNA TGTGCCAGCAGCGTGACAGGCACCGGGGAGCTGTTTTTT.

The rearrangement links TRBV19 to TRBJ1-2; D call uncertain. The CDR3 runs 14 residues. CDR1 is LNHDA, CDR2 SQIVND, per germline (reference sequence). Trimming removed 2 bases from V and 8 bases from J, with 15 bases in between. The CDR3 reads CASSIRYGGGGYTF. In DNA, the CDR3 is TGTGCCAGTAGTATAAGATATGGTGGCGGAGGCTACACCTTC. The entire variable domain, with the rest obtained from reference TRBV19 and TRBJ1-2, is as follows: DGGITQSPKYLFRKEGQNVTLSCEQNLNHDAMYWYRQDPGQGLRLIYYSQIVNDFQKGDIAEGYSVSREKKESFPLTVTSAQKNPTAFYLCASSIRYGGGGYTFGSGTRLTVV.

The chain is built from TRBV5-5 and TRBJ1-2; 9 bases fit TRBD1. V lost 4 bases and J lost 6; bases outside the gene matches: 10. Per the germline V gene, CDR1 is SGHKS and CDR2 is YYEKEE (reference sequence). CDR3 length equals 15 residues. The CDR3 loop is CASSGTGGAGHGYTF. The CDR3 nucleotides read TGTGCCAGCAGCGGCACAGGGGGCGCGGGCCATGGCTACACCTTC.

V usage is TRBV29-1 and J usage is TRBJ2-1; 9 bases agree with TRBD2. The CDR3 loop spans 16 amino acids. Germline lookup yields CDR1 SQVTM and CDR2 ANQGSEA. Unmatched junction bases numbered 16, after V lost 4 bases and J lost 9 bases. The CDR3 protein is CSVGDLGTSFSVEQFF. The CDR3, as DNA: TGCAGCGTTGGAGACTTAGGGACTAGCTTTAGTGTTGAGCAGTTCTTC.

This clone occurred once. The CDR3 loop reads CASSQIDMGLAGPEQFF. Here the CDR3 DNA reads TGCGCCAGCAGCCAAATCGATATGGGACTAGCGGGACCCGAGCAGTTCTTC. The genes are TRBV4-1 and TRBJ2-1, with TRBD2 matching over 13 bases. This CDR3 is 17 amino acids long. V shed 2 bases and J 10 bases; nucleotides not matched to a gene: 11. Germline V lookup: CDR1 MGHRA, CDR2 YSYEKL.

The chain employs TRBV10-2 and TRBJ1-5; D is uncertain. V dropped 3 bases and J dropped 5 bases, with 5 bases sitting between them. This CDR3 is 12 amino acids long. In germline, CDR1 is WSHSY, CDR2 SAAADI. DNA for the CDR3: TGCGCCAGCAGTGAAGTAGATCAGCCCCAGCATTTT. This sequence encodes CASSEVDQPQHF.

The V gene is TRBV4-3, the J gene TRBJ2-5; 10 positions agree with TRBD1. V dropped 4 bases and J dropped 5; count of bases not matched to a gene: 7. In germline, CDR1 is LGHNA, CDR2 YSLEER. This CDR3 has 15 residues. DNA for the CDR3: TGCGCCAGCAGCCGCGGTTGGGGACAGGGGGAGACCCAGTACTTC. Translated, it gives CASSRGWGQGETQYF.